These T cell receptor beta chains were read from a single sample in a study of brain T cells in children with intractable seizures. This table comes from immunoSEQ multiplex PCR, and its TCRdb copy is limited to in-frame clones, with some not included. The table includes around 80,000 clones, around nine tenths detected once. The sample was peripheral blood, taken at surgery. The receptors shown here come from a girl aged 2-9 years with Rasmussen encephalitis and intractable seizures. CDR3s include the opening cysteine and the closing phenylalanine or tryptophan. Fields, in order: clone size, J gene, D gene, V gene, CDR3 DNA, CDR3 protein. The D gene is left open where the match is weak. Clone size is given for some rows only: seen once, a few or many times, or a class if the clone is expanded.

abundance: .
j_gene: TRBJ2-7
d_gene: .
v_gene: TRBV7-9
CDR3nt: TGTGCCAGCAGCTTAGGGGTCGGCGAGCAGTACTTC
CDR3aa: CASSLGVGEQYF

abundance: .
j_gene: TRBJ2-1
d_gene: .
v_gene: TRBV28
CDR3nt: TGTGCCAGCAGTTTATTTCACAATGAGCAGTTCTTC
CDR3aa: CASSLFHNEQFF

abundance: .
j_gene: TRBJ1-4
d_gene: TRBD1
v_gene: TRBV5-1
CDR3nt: TGCGCCAGCAGCGCGTCCGGGACAGGGGGCGAAAAACTGTTTTTT
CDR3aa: CASSASGTGGEKLFF

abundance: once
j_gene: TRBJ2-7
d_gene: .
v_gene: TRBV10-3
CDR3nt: TGTGCCATCAGTGAACAGCGAGGGTTCGAGCAGTACTTC
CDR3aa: CAISEQRGFEQYF

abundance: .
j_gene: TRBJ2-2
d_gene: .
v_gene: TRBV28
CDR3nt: TGTGCCAGCAGTTTATTCGCGGGCGGGGAGCTGTTTTTT
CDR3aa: CASSLFAGGELFF

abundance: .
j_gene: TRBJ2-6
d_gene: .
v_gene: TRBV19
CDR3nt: TGTGCCAGTAGTATGACGACGGCTGCGGGGGCCAACGTCCTGACTTTC
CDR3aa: CASSMTTAAGANVLTF

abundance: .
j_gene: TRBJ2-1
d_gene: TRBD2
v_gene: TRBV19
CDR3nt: TGTGCCAGTTGCAGGGCGGGAGGCGTCAATGAGCAGTTCTTC
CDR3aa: CASCRAGGVNEQFF

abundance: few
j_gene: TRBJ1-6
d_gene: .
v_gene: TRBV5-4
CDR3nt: TGTGCCAGCAGCTGGACGGCTGATAATTCACCCCTCCACTTT
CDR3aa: CASSWTADNSPLHF

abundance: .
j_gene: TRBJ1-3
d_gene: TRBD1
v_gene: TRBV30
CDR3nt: TGTGCCTGGAATCTAGACAGGGGCTCTGGAAACACCATATATTTT
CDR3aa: CAWNLDRGSGNTIYF

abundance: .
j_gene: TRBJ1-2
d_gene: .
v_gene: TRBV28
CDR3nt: TGTGCCAGCGCCGGGGACTCTGTTAACTATGGCTACACCTTC
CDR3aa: CASAGDSVNYGYTF

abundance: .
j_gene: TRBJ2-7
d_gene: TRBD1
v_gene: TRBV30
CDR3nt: TGTGCCTGGGCCGGGACAGGGCGGTCCGAGCAGTACTTC
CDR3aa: CAWAGTGRSEQYF

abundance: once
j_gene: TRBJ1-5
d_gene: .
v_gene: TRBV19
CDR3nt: TGTGCCAGCAGACAGATTCTTTATAGCAATCAGCCCCAGCATTTT
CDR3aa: CASRQILYSNQPQHF

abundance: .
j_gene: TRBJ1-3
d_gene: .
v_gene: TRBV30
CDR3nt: TGTGCCTGGACCACCCCAGGGATGGGGAACACCATATATTTT
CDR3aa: CAWTTPGMGNTIYF

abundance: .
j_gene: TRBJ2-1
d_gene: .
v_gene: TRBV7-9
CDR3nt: TGTGCCAGCAGCTTAGCGGAAGGGACGGTTAACTACAATGAGCAGTTCTTC
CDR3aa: CASSLAEGTVNYNEQFF

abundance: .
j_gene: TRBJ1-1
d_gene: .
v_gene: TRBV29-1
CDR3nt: TGCAGCGCTGACTCCGGGAGGGGGACCACTGAAGCTTTCTTT
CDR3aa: CSADSGRGTTEAFF

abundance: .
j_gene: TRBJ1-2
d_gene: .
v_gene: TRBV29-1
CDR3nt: TGCAGTGCCCTAGCGGGGGCGAATTCTTATGGCTACACCTTC
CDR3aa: CSALAGANSYGYTF

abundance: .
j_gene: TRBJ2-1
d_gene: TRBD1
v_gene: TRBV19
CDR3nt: TGTGCCAGTAGTATTTACAGGGGCAATGAGCAGTTCTTC
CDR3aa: CASSIYRGNEQFF